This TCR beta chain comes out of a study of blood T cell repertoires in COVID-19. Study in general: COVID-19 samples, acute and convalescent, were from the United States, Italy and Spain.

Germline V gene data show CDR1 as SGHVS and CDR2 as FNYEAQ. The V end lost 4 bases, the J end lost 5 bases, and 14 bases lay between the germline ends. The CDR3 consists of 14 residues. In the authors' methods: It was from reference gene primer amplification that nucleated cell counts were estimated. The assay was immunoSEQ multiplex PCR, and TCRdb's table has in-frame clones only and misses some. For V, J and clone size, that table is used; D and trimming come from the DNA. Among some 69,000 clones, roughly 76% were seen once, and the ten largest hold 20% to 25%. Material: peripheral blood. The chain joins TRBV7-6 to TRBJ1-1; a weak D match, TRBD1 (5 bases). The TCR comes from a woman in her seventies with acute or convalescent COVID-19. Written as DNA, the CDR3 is TGTGCCAGCAGCTCCAGCTGGGGGGGGACTGAAGCTTTCTTT. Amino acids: CASSSSWGGTEAFF.